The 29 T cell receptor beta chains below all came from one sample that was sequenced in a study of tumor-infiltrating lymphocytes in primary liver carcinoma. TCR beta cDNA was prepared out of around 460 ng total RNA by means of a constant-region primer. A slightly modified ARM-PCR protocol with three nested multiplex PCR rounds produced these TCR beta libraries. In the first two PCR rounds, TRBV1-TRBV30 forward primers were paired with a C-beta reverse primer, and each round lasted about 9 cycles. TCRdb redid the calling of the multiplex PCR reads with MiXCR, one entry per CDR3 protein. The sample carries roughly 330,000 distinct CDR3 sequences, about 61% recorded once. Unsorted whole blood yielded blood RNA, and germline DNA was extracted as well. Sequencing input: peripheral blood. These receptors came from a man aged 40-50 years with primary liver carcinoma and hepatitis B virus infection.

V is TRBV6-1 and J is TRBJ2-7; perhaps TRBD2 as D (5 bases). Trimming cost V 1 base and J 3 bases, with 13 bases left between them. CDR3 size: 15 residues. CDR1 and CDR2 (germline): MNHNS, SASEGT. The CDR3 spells CASSEGELKIYEQYF. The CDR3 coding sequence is TGTGCCAGCAGTGAAGGGGAGCTCAAGATCTACGAGCAGTACTTC.

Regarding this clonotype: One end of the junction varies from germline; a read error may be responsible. CDR3 sequence reads: CVSSSPVAGAVGELFF. The CDR3, as DNA: TGTGTCAGCAGTTCCCCAGTAGCGGGAGCGGTCGGGGAGCTGTTTTTT. This chain joins TRBV28 and TRBJ2-2, with TRBD2 identical over 9 bases. The CDR3 is 16 amino acids. Looked up from germline, CDR1 is MDHEN and CDR2 is SYDVKM.

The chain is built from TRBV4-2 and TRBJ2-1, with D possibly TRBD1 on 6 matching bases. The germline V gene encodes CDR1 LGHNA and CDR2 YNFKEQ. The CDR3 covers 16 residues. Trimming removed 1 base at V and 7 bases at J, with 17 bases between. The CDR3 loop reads CASSQGDMLPHNEQFF. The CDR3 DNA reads TGTGCCAGCAGCCAAGGGGACATGCTCCCCCATAATGAGCAGTTCTTC.

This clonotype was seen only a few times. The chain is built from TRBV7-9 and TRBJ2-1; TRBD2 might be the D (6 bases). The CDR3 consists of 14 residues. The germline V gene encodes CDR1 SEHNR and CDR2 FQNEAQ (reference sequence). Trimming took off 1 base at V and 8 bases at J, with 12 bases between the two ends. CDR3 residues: CASSLGGGLDEQFF. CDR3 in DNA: TGTGCCAGCAGCTTAGGAGGAGGGTTGGATGAGCAGTTCTTC.

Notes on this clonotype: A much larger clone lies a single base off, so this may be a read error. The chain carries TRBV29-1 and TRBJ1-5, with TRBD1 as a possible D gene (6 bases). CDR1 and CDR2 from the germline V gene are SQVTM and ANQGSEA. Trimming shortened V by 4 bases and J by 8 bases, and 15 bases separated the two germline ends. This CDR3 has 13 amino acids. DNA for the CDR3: TGCAGCGTTGGGCCGGGACATGGTAAGCCCCAGCATTTT. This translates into CSVGPGHGKPQHF.

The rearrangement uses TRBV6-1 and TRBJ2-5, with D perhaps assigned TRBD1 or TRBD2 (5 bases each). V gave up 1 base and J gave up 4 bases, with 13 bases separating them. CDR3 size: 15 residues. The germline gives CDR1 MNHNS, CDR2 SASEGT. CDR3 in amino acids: CASSEGDLNGETQYF. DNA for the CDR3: TGTGCCAGCAGTGAAGGGGACCTAAATGGAGAGACCCAGTACTTC.

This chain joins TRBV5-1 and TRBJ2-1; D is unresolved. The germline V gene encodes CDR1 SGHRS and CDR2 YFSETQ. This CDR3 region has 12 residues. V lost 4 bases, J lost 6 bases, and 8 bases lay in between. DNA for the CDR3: TGCGCCAGCAGCCGGGTCCTCAATGAGCAGTTCTTC. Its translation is CASSRVLNEQFF.

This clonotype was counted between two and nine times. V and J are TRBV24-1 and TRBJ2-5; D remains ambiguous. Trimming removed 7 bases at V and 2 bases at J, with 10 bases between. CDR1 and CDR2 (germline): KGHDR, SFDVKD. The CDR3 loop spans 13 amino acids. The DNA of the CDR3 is TGTGCCACCAGAGAGGACGGGCAAGAGACCCAGTACTTC. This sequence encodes CATREDGQETQYF.

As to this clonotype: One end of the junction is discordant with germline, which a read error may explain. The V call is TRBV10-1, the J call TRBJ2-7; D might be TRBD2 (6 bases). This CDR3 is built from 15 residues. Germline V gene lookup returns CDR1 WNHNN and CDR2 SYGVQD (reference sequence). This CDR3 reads CANSEFSSGPFEKYF. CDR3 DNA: TGCGCCAACAGTGAGTTCAGTAGCGGTCCGTTCGAGAAGTACTTC.

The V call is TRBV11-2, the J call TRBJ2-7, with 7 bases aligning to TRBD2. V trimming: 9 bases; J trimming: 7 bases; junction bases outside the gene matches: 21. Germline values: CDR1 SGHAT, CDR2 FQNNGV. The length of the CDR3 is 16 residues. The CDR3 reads CARNLGVVAGIREQYF. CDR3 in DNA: TGTGCCAGAAACTTAGGCGTAGTAGCGGGTATCCGGGAGCAGTACTTC.

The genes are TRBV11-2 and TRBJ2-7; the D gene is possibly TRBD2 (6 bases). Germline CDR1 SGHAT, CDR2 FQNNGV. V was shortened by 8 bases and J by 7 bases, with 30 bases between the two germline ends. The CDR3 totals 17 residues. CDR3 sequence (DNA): TGTGCCAGCGGCTCGTCCGGGGAGGAGTACTCCTACAATGAGCAGTACTTC. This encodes CASGSSGEEYSYNEQYF.

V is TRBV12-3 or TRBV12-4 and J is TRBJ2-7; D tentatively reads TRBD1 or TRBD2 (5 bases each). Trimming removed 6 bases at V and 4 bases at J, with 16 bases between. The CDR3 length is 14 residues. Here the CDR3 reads CASSSIGADYEQYF. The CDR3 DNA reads TGTGCCAGCAGCTCGATCGGGGCCGATTACGAGCAGTACTTC.

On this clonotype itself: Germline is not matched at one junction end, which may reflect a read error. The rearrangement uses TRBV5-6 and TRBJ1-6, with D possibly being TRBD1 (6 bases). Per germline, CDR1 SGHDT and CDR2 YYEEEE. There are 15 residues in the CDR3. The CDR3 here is CASSSVPDSNSPLPF. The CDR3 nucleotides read TGTGCCAGCAGCTCGGTTCCGGACAGCAATTCACCCCTCCCCTTT.

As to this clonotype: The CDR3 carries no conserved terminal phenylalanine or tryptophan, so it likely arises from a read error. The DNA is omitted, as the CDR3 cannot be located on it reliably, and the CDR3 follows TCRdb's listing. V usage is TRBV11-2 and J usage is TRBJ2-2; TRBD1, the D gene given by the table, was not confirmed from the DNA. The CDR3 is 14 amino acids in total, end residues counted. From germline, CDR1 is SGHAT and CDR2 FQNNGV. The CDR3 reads CAISPFGGAGEPFI.

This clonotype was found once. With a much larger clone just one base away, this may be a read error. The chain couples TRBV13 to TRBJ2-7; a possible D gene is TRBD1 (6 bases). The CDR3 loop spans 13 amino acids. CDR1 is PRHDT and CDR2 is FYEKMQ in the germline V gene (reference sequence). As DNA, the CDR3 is TGTGCCAGCAGCTTAACAGGGATCTACGAGCACTACTTC. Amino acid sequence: CASSLTGIYEHYF.

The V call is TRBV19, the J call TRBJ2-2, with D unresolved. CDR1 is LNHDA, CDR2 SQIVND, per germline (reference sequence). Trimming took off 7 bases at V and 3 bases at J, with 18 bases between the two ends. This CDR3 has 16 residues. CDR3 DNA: TGTGCCAGTATTTCCGGTTCGCTGGCATACACCGGGGAGCTGTTTTTT. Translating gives CASISGSLAYTGELFF. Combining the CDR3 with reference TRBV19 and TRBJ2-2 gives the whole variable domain DGGITQSPKYLFRKEGQNVTLSCEQNLNHDAMYWYRQDPGQGLRLIYYSQIVNDFQKGDIAEGYSVSREKKESFPLTVTSAQKNPTAFYLCASISGSLAYTGELFFGEGSRLTVL.

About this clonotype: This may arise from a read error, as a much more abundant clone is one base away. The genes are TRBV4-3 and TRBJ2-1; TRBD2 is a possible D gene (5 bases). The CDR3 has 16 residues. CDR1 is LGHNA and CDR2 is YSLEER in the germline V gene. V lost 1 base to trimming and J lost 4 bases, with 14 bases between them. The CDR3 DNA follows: TGCGCCAGCAGCCAAGCCTTCGGGATGGAGTACAATGAGCAGTTCTTC. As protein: CASSQAFGMEYNEQFF.

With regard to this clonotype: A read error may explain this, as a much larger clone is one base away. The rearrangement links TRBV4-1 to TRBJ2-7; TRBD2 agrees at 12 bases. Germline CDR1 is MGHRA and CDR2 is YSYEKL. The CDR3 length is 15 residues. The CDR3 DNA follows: TGCGCCAGCGGCCAAAGACTAGCGGGAGCATTTGAGCAGTACTTC. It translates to CASGQRLAGAFEQYF.

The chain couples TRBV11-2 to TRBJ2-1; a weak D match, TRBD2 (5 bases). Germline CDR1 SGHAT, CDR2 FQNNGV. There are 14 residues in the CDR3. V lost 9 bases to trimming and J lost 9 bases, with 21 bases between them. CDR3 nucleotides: TGTGCCAGTAGTTTAGACCGGCTAGCTAGTGAGCAGTTCTTC. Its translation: CASSLDRLASEQFF.

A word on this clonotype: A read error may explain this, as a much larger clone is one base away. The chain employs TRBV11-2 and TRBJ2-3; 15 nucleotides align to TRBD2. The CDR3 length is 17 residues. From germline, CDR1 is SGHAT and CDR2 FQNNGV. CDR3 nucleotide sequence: TGTGCCAGCAGCCAACCGGGACTAGCGGGAGGAACAGGTACGCAGTATTTT. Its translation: CASSQPGLAGGTGTQYF.

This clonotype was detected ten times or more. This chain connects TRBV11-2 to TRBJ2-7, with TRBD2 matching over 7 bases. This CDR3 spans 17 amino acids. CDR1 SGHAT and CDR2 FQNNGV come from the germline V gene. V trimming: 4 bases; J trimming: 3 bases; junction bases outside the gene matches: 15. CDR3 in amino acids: CASSYDHARLAGYEQYF. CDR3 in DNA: TGTGCCAGCAGCTACGATCACGCGCGACTAGCTGGCTACGAGCAGTACTTC.

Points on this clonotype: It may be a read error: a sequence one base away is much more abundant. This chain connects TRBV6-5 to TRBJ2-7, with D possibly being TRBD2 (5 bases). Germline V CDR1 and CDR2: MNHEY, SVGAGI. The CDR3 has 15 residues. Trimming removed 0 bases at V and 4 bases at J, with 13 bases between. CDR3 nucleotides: TGTGCCAGCAGTTACTCGGTTCAGGAGGAATACGAGCAGTACTTC. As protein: CASSYSVQEEYEQYF.

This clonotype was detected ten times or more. Here the CDR3 DNA reads TGTGCCAGCAGTTACTCTCTGACTAGCGGGAGCTACAATGAGCAGTTCTTC. Translating it yields CASSYSLTSGSYNEQFF. The chain links TRBV6-2 or TRBV6-3 to TRBJ2-1; 12 bases line up with TRBD2. Germline V CDR1 and CDR2: MNHEY, SVGEGT. Trimming removed 0 bases from V and 3 bases from J; junction bases left unmatched: 3. CDR3 length: 17 residues.

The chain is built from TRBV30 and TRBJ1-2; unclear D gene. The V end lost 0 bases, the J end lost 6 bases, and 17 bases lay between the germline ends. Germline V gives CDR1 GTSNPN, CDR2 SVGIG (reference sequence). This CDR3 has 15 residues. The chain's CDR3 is CAWSVTEGTSNGYTF. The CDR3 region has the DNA TGTGCCTGGAGTGTGACGGAGGGCACCTCGAATGGCTACACCTTC.

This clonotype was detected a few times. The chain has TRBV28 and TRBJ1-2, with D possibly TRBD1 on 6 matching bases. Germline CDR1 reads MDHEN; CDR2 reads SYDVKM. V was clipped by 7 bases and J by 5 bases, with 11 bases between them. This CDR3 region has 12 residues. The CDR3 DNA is TGTGCCAGCACCAAGGACAGATATGGCTACACCTTC. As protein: CASTKDRYGYTF.

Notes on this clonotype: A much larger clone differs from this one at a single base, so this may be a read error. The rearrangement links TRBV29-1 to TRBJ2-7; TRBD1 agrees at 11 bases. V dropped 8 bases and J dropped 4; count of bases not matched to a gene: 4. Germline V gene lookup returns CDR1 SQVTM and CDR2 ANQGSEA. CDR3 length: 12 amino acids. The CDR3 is CSIGQGAYEQYF. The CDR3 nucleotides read TGCAGCATTGGACAGGGGGCGTACGAGCAGTACTTC.

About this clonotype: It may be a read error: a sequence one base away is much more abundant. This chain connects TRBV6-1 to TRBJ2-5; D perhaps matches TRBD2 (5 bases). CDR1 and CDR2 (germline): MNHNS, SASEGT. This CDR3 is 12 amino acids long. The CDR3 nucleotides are TGTGCCAGCACTCCTAACGGGGAGACCCAGTGCTTC. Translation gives CASTPNGETQCF.

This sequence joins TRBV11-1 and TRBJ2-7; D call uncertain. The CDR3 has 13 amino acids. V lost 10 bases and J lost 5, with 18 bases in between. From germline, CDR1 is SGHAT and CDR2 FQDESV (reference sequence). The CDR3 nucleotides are TGTGCCAACCGTGGGCAAGCTACCGACGAGCAGTACTTC. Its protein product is CANRGQATDEQYF. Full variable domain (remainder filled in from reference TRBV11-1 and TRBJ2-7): EAEVAQSPRYKITEKSQAVAFWCDPISGHATLYWYRQILGQGPELLVQFQDESVVDDSQLPKDRFSAERLKGVDSTLKIQPAELGDSAMYLCANRGQATDEQYFGPGTRLTVT.

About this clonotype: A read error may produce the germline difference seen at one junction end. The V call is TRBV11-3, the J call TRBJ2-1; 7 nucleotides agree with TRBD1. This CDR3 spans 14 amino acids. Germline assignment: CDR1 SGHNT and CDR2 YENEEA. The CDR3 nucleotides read TGTGTCAGCAGCTTCTGGACAGGATACAATGAGCAGTTCTTC. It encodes CVSSFWTGYNEQFF.